These T cell receptor beta chains were read from a single sample in a study of CD8 T cells in ankylosing spondylitis. Each CDR3 protein is one row after TCRdb ran MiXCR on the 5' RACE reads. The repertoire holds 700,000 to 850,000 distinct CDR3 sequences, 12% seen once, with 0.51% in the top ten. The specimen sequenced was blood, either unsorted or a sorted T cell fraction (not recorded which). The receptors come from a male donor with ankylosing spondylitis. Both conserved end residues are trimmed from each CDR3. The order of the fields is CDR3 protein, V gene, J gene.

CDR3 protein: ASSQSRTGPYEQY; V gene: TRBV11-1; J gene: TRBJ2-7
CDR3 protein: ASSPAAQLEYNEQF; V gene: TRBV28; J gene: TRBJ2-1
CDR3 protein: SARDELARETQY; V gene: TRBV20-1; J gene: TRBJ2-5
CDR3 protein: SAATGDQPQH; V gene: TRBV20-1; J gene: TRBJ1-5
CDR3 protein: ASSPHFRGNQPQH; V gene: TRBV12-3/TRBV12-4; J gene: TRBJ1-5
CDR3 protein: ASSSQGVNGYT; V gene: TRBV27; J gene: TRBJ1-2
CDR3 protein: AWSEGRGLEAF; V gene: TRBV30; J gene: TRBJ1-1
CDR3 protein: ASSYRGQLYGYT; V gene: TRBV6-5; J gene: TRBJ1-2
CDR3 protein: ASSPGLLGTQY; V gene: TRBV5-1; J gene: TRBJ2-5
CDR3 protein: ASRVWGAETEAF; V gene: TRBV5-1; J gene: TRBJ1-1
CDR3 protein: SAPPGTSGGSEF; V gene: TRBV20-1; J gene: TRBJ2-1
CDR3 protein: ASSAGQGPYEQY; V gene: TRBV12-3/TRBV12-4; J gene: TRBJ2-7
CDR3 protein: SVSGRVTDTQY; V gene: TRBV29-1; J gene: TRBJ2-3
CDR3 protein: ASSLVTGTGDTQY; V gene: TRBV5-1; J gene: TRBJ2-3
CDR3 protein: AWSVQGRETQY; V gene: TRBV30; J gene: TRBJ2-5
CDR3 protein: SAIEGHMNTEAF; V gene: TRBV20-1; J gene: TRBJ1-1
CDR3 protein: ASSLRTDGELF; V gene: TRBV11-2; J gene: TRBJ2-2
CDR3 protein: ASSSGVWSYEQY; V gene: TRBV28; J gene: TRBJ2-7
CDR3 protein: ASSGQAPQGDTQY; V gene: TRBV5-1; J gene: TRBJ2-3
CDR3 protein: SAGQGAYTGELF; V gene: TRBV20-1; J gene: TRBJ2-2
CDR3 protein: SARVGGAGELF; V gene: TRBV20-1; J gene: TRBJ2-2
CDR3 protein: ASSFQGQDIQY; V gene: TRBV12-3/TRBV12-4; J gene: TRBJ2-4
CDR3 protein: ASSYSTLNTEAF; V gene: TRBV6-2/TRBV6-3; J gene: TRBJ1-1
CDR3 protein: ASSLDRGSTGELF; V gene: TRBV5-1; J gene: TRBJ2-2
CDR3 protein: ASSQEWREQY; V gene: TRBV4-3; J gene: TRBJ2-7
CDR3 protein: SAGQGARPF; V gene: TRBV29-1; J gene: TRBJ1-1
CDR3 protein: ATSDIPGQGSMNTEAF; V gene: TRBV24-1; J gene: TRBJ1-1
CDR3 protein: ASSFGLQAHYGYT; V gene: TRBV12-3/TRBV12-4; J gene: TRBJ1-2
CDR3 protein: ASSLDIRGKETQY; V gene: TRBV28; J gene: TRBJ2-5
CDR3 protein: ASSLARRLQETQY; V gene: TRBV7-2; J gene: TRBJ2-5
CDR3 protein: SALQGWGSPLH; V gene: TRBV20-1; J gene: TRBJ1-6
CDR3 protein: ATSRESGGGDYT; V gene: TRBV15; J gene: TRBJ1-2
CDR3 protein: ASSRPGQRTEAF; V gene: TRBV4-1; J gene: TRBJ1-1
CDR3 protein: ASSLSLQSDGEQF; V gene: TRBV5-4; J gene: TRBJ2-1